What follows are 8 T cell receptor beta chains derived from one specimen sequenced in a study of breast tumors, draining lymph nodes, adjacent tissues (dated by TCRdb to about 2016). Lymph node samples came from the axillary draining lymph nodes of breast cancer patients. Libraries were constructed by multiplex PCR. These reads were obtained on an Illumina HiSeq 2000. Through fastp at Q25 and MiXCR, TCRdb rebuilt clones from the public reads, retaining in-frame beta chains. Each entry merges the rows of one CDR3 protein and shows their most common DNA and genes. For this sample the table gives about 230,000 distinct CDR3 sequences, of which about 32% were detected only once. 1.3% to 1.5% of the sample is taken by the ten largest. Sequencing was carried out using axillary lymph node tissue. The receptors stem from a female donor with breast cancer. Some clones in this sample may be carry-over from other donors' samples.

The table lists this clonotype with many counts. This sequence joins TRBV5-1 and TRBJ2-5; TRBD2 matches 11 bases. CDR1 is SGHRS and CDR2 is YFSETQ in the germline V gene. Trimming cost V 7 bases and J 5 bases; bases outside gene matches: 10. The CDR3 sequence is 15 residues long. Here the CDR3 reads CASLRGLAAHETQYF. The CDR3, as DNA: TGCGCCAGCCTTCGGGGACTAGCGGCCCACGAGACCCAGTACTTC.

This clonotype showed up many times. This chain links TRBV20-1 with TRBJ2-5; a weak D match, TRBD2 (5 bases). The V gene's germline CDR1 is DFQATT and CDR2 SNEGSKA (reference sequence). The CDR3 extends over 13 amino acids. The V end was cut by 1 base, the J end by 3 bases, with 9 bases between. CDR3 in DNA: TGCAGTGCTAGAGTGCAGCGGAAAGAGACCCAGTACTTC. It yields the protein CSARVQRKETQYF.

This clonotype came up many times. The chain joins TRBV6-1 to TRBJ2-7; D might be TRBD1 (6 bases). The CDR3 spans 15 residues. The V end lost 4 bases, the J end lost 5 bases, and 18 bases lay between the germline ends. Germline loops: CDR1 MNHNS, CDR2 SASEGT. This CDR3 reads CASSGPGTLNHEQYF. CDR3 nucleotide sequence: TGTGCCAGCAGTGGCCCCGGGACACTTAACCACGAGCAGTACTTC.

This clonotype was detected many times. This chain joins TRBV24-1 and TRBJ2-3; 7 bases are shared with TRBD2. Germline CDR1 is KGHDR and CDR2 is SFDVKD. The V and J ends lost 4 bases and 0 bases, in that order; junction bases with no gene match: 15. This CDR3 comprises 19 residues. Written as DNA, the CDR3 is TGTGCCACCAGTGACCCGGGATATGGGGGGGACGAGAGCACAGATACGCAGTATTTT. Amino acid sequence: CATSDPGYGGDESTDTQYF.

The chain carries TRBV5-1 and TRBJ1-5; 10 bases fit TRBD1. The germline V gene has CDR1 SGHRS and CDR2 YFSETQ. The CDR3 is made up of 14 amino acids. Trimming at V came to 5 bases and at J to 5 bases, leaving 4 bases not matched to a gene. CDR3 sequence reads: CASREDRGYQPQHF. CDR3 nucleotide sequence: TGCGCCAGCAGAGAGGACAGGGGGTATCAGCCCCAGCATTTT.

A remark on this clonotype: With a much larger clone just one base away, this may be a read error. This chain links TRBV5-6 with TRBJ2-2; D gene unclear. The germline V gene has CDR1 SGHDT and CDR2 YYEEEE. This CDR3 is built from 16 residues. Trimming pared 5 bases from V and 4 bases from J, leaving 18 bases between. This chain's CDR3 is CASSHRRSTSTGELFF. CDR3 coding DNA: TGTGCCAGCAGTCACAGACGGTCCACTTCCACCGGGGAGCTGTTTTTT. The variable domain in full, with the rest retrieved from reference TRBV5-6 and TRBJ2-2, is DAGVTQSPTHLIKTRGQQVTLRCSPKSGHDTVSWYQQALGQGPQFIFQYYEEEERQRGNFPDRFSGHQFPNYSSELNVNALLLGDSALYLCASSHRRSTSTGELFFGEGSRLTVL.

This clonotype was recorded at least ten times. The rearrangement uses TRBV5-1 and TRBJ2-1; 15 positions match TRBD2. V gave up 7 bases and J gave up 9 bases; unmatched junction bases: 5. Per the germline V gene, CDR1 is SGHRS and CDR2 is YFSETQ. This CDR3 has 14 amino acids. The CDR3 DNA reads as TGCGCCAGCTCGGAGGGACTAGCGGGAGGTGAGCAGTTCTTC. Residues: CASSEGLAGGEQFF.

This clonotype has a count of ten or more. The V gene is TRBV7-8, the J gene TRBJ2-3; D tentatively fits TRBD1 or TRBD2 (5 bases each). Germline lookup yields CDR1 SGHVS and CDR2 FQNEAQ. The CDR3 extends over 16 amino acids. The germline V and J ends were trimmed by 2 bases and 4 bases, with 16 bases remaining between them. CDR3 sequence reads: CASSLSSMGVADTQYF. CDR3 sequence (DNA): TGTGCCAGCAGCTTAAGCAGCATGGGGGTCGCAGATACGCAGTATTTT.